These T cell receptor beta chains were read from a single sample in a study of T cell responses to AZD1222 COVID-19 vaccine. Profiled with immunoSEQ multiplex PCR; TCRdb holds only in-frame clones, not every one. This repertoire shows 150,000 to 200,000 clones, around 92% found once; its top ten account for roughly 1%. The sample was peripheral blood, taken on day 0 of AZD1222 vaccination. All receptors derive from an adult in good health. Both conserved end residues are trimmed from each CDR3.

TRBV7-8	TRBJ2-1	ASSLDRRSMYNEQF
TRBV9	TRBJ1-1	ASSVSEDTYTEAF
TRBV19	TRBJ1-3	ASSMGPLRSSGNTIY
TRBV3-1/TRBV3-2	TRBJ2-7	ASSQVSYEQY
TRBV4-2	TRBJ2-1	ASSQGTSGGWNEQF
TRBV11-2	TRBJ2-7	ASSSTGTSYEQY
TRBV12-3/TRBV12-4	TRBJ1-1	ASSLGEGAF
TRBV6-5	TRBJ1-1	AVRGQGGEPEAF
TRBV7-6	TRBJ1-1	ASSFNPGQGTTEAF
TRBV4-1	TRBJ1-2	ASSQGDGSDGYGYT
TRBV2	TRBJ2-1	ASNNEQF
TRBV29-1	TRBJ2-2	SVQRTSGGAVGTGELF
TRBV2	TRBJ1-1	ASWSPQRTANTEAF
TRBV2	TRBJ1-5	ASSQTGENQPQH